The text below deals with one T cell receptor (beta chain). Its specificity is not known. The sample belongs to a study of shared clonotypes between healthy human individuals. Study-wide results and caveats: Sampling was confined to blood; repertoires within tissues likely differ.

Method: immunoSEQ multiplex PCR; TCRdb's copy keeps in-frame clones and lacks some. Among millions of clones listed, 85% to 95% were seen once. Donors included only healthy HIV-negative adults lacking recent acute infections or vaccinations. Trimming cost V 5 bases and J 3 bases, with 15 bases left between them. The CDR3 runs 16 residues. From germline, CDR1 is SGHKS and CDR2 YYEKEE (reference sequence). Sequencing was done on a sample of naive CD4+ T cells sorted from blood. Subset specified: CD45RA+ positively selected. The rearrangement joins TRBV5-5 to TRBJ1-6; a possible D gene is TRBD1 (5 bases). This receptor was obtained from a young man in good health. CDR3 DNA sequence: TGTGCCAGCAGTCTACGGGACGGTCTCTATAATTCACCCCTCCACTTT. It translates to CASSLRDGLYNSPLHF.